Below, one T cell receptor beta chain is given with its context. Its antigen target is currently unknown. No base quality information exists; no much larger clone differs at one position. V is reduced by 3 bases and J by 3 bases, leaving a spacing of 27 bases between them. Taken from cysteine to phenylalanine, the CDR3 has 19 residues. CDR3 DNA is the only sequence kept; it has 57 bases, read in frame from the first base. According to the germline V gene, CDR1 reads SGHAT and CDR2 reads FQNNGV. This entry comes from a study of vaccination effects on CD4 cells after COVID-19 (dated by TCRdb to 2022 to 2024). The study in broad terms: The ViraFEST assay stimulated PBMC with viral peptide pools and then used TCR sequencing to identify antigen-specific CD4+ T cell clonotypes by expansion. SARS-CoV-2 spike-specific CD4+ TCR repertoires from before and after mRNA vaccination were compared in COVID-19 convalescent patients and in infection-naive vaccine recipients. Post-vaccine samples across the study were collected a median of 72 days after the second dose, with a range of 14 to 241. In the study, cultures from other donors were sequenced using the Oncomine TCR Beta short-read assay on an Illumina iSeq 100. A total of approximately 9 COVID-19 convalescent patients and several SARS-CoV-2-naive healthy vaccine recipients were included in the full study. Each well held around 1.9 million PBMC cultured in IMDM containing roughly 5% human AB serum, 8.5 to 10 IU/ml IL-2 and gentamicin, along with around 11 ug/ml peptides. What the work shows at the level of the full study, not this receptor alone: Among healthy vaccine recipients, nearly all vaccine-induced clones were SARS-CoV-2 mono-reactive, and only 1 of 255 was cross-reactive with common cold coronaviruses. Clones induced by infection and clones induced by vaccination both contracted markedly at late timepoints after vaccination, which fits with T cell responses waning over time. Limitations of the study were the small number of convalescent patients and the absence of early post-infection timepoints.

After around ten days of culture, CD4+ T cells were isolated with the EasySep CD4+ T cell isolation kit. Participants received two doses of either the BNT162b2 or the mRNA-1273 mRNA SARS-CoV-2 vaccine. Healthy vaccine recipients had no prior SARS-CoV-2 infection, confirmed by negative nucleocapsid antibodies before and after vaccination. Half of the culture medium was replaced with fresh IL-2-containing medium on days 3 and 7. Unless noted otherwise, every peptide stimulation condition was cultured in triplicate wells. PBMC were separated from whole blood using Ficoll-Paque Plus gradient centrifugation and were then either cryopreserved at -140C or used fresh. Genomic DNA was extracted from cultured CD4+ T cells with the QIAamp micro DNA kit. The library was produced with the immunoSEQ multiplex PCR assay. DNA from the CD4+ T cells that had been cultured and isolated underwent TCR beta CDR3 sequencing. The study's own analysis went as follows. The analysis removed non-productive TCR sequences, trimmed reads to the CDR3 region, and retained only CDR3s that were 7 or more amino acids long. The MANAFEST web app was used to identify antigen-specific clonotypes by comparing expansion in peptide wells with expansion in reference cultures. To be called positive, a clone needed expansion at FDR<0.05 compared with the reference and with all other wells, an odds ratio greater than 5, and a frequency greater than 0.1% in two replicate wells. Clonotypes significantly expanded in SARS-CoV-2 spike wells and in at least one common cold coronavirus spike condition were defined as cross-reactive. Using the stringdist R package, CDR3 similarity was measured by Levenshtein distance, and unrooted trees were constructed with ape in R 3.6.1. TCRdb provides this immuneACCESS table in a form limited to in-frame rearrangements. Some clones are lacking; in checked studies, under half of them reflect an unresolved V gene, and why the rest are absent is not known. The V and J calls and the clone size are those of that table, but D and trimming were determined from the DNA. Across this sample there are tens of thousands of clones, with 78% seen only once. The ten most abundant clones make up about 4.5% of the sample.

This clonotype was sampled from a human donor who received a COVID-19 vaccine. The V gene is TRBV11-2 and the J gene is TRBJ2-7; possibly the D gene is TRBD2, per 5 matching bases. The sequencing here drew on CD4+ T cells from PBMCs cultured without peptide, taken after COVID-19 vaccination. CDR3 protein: CASSFFSGRHKPIIYEQYF. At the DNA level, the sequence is TGTGCCAGCAGCTTTTTTTCTGGGAGACACAAGCCGATCATCTACGAGCAGTACTTC.